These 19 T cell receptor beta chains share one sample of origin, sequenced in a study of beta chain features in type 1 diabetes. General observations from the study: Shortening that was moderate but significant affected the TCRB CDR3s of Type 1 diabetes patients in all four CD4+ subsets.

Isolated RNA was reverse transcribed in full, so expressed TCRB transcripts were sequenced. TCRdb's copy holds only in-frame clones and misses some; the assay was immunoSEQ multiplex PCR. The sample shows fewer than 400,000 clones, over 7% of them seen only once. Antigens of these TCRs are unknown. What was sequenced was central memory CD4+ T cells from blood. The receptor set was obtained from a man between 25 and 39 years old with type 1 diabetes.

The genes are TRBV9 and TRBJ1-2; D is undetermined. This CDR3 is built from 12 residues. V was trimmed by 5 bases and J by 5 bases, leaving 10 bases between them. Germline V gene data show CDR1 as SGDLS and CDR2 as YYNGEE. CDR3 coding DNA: TGTGCCAGCAGAAAAGATAAATATGGCTACACCTTC. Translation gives CASRKDKYGYTF. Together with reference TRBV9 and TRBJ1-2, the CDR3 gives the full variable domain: DSGVTQTPKHLITATGQRVTLRCSPRSGDLSVYWYQQSLDQGLQFLIQYYNGEERAKGNILERFSAQQFPDLHSELNLSSLELGDSALYFCASRKDKYGYTFGSGTRLTVV.

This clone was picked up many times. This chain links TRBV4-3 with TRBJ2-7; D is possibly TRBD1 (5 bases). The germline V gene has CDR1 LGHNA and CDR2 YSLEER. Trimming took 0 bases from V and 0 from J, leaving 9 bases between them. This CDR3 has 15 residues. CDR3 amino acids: CASSQDAQASYEQYF. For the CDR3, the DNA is TGCGCCAGCAGCCAAGACGCACAGGCCTCCTACGAGCAGTACTTC.

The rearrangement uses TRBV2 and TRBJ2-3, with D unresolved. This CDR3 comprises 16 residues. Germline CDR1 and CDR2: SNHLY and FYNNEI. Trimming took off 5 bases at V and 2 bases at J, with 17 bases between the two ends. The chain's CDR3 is CASSLNSVLHTDTQYF. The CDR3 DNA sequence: TGTGCCAGCAGTCTTAACAGTGTTCTTCACACAGATACGCAGTATTTT. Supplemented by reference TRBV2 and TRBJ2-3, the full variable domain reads EPEVTQTPSHQVTQMGQEVILRCVPISNHLYFYWYRQILGQKVEFLVSFYNNEISEKSEIFDDQFSVERPDGSNFTLKIRSTKLEDSAMYFCASSLNSVLHTDTQYFGPGTRLTVL.

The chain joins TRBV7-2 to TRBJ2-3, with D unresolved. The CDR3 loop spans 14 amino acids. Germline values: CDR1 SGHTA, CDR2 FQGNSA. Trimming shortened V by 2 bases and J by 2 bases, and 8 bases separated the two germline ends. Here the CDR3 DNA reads TGTGCCAGCAGCTTACATCCTTCCACAGATACGCAGTATTTT. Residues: CASSLHPSTDTQYF.

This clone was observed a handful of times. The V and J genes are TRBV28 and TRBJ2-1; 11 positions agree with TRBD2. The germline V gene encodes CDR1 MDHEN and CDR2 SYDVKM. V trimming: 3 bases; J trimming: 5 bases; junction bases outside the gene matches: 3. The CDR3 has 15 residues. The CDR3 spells CASSFGGLADNEQFF. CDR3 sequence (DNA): TGTGCCAGCAGTTTCGGGGGACTAGCGGACAATGAGCAGTTCTTC.

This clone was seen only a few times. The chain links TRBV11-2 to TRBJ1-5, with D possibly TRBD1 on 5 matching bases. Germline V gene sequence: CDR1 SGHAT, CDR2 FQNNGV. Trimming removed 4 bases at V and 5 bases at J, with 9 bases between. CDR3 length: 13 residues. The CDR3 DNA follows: TGTGCCAGCAGCTCCTGGGGGGATCAGCCCCAGCATTTT. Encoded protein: CASSSWGDQPQHF.

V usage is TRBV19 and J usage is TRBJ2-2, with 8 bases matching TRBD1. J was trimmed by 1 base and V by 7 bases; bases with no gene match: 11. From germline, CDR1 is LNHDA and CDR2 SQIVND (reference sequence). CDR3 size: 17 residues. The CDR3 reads CASNPARTGRNTGELFF. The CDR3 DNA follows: TGTGCCAGTAACCCTGCCCGGACAGGGCGGAACACCGGGGAGCTGTTTTTT.

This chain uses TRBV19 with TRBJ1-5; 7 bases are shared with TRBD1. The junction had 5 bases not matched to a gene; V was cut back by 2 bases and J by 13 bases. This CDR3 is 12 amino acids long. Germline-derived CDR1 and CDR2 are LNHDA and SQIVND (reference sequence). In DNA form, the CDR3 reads TGTGCCAGTAGTATACTGACAGGGATTCAGCATTTT. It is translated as CASSILTGIQHF. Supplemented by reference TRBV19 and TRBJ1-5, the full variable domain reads DGGITQSPKYLFRKEGQNVTLSCEQNLNHDAMYWYRQDPGQGLRLIYYSQIVNDFQKGDIAEGYSVSREKKESFPLTVTSAQKNPTAFYLCASSILTGIQHFGDGTRLSIL.

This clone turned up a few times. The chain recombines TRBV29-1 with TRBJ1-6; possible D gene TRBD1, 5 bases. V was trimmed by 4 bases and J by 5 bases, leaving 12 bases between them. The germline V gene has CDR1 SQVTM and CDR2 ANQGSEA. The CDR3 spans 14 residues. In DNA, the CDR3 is TGCAGCGTTGGCGGGCAGGGAGATAATTCACCCCTCCACTTT. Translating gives CSVGGQGDNSPLHF.

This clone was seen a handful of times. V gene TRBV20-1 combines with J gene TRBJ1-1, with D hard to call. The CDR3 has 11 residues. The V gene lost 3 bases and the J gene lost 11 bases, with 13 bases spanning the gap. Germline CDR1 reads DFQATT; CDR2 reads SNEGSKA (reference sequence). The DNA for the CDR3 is TGCAGTGCTAGTGTCATGCAAACGGCTTTCTTT. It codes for CSASVMQTAFF.

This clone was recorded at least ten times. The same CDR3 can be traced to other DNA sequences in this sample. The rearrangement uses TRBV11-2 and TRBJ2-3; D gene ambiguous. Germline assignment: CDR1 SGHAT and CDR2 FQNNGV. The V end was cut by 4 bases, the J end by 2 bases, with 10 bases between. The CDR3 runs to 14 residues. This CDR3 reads CASSSDGPTDTQYF. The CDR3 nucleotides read TGTGCCAGCAGCTCGGACGGCCCCACAGATACGCAGTATTTT.

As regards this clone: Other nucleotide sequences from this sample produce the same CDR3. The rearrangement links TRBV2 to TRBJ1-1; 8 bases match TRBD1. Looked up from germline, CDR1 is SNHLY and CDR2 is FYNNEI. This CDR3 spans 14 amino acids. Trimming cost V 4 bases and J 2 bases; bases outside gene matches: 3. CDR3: CASSVDRGNTEAFF. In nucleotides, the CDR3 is TGTGCCAGCAGTGTCGACAGGGGAAACACTGAAGCTTTCTTT.

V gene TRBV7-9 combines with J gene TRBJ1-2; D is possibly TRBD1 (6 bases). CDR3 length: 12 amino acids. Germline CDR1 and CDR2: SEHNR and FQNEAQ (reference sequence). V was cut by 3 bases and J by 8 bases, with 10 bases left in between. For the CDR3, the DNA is TGTGCCAGCAGCTTTGACAGGTTCGGCTACACCTTC. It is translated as CASSFDRFGYTF.

CDR3 sequence (DNA): TGTGCCAGCAGCTTAGAGTGGGGGAATACGGGGAATTCACCCCTCCACTTT. This encodes CASSLEWGNTGNSPLHF. The chain links TRBV7-9 to TRBJ1-6, with D possibly being TRBD1 (5 bases). The germline V and J ends were trimmed by 1 base and 7 bases, with 17 bases remaining between them. Germline V gives CDR1 SEHNR, CDR2 FQNEAQ (reference sequence). The CDR3 is 17 amino acids.

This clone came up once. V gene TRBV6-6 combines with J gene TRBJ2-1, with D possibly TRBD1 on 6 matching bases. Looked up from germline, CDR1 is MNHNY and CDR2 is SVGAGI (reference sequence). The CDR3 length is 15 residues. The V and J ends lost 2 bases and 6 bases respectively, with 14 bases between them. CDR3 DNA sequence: TGTGCCAGCAGTTACACTGGGGGCAAGAGCAATGAGCAGTTCTTC. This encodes CASSYTGGKSNEQFF.

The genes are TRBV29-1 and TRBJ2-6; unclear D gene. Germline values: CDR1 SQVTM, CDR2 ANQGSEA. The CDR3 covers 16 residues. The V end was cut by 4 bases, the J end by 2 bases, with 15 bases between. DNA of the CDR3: TGCAGCGTTGCGAAGGGCTCCCCGGCTGGGGCCAACGTCCTGACTTTC. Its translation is CSVAKGSPAGANVLTF.

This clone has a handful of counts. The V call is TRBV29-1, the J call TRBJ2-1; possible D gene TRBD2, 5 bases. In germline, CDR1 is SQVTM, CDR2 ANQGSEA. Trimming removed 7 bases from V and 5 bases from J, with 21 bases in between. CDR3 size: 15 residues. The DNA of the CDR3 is TGCAGCGCCGACACAAGGGAGAAACCCGACAATGAGCAGTTCTTC. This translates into CSADTREKPDNEQFF.

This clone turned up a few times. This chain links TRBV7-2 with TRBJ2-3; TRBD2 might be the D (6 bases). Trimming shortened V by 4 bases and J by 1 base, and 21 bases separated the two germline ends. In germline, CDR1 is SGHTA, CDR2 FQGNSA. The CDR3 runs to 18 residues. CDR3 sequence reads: CASSSLGVRGLGTDTQYF. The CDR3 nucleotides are TGTGCCAGCAGCTCCCTAGGCGTGCGGGGTCTCGGCACAGATACGCAGTATTTT.

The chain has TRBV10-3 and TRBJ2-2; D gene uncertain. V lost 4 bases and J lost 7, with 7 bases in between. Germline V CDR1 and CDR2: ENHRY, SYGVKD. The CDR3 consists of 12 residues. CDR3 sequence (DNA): TGTGCCATCAGTGCGTACGGCGGGGAGCTGTTTTTT. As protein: CAISAYGGELFF.